Each of the 19 T cell receptor beta chains below was sequenced from the same sample in a study of T cell responses to AZD1222 COVID-19 vaccine. The assay was immunoSEQ multiplex PCR, and TCRdb's table has in-frame clones only and misses some. Among fewer than 180,000 clones, around 95% were seen once, and the ten largest hold roughly 1.3%. The sequences come from peripheral blood, collected on day 0 of AZD1222 vaccination. These receptors came from an adult in good health.

The DNA for the CDR3 is TGTGCCAGTATGGCGACAGAACCCTATGGCTACACCTTC. It encodes CASMATEPYGYTF. V and J are TRBV19 and TRBJ1-2; D might be TRBD1 (5 bases). CDR1 is LNHDA and CDR2 is SQIVND in the germline V gene (reference sequence). Trimming shortened V by 7 bases and J by 4 bases, and 13 bases separated the two germline ends. This CDR3 has 13 residues.

The chain uses TRBV5-1 and TRBJ2-5; D is possibly TRBD1 (5 bases). Germline V gene data show CDR1 as SGHRS and CDR2 as YFSETQ. Trimming removed 2 bases from V and 10 bases from J, with 12 bases in between. The CDR3 has 12 residues. The CDR3 DNA follows: TGCGCCAGCAGCTTTGAATCCAGGGTCCAGTACTTC. It specifies CASSFESRVQYF. Together with reference TRBV5-1 and TRBJ2-5, the CDR3 gives the full variable domain: KAGVTQTPRYLIKTRGQQVTLSCSPISGHRSVSWYQQTPGQGLQFLFEYFSETQRNKGNFPGRFSGRQFSNSRSEMNVSTLELGDSALYLCASSFESRVQYFGPGTRLLVL.

This rearrangement joins TRBV7-2 to TRBJ2-3, with 12 bases identical to TRBD2. There are 17 residues in the CDR3. With V trimmed by 2 bases and J by 2 bases, 5 bases remained unmatched. Per the germline V gene, CDR1 is SGHTA and CDR2 is FQGNSA. The CDR3 DNA reads as TGTGCCAGCAGCTTATCCGGACTAGCGGGGATCACAGATACGCAGTATTTT. It specifies CASSLSGLAGITDTQYF.

The chain links TRBV5-1 to TRBJ2-5; possibly TRBD1 for D (6 bases). Germline CDR1 is SGHRS and CDR2 is YFSETQ. V dropped 2 bases and J dropped 0 bases, with 11 bases sitting between them. The CDR3 is 15 residues long. The CDR3 sequence is CASSFMTGDQETQYF. The CDR3 DNA follows: TGCGCCAGCAGCTTTATGACAGGAGACCAAGAGACCCAGTACTTC.

This clone was found once. The rearrangement links TRBV7-2 to TRBJ2-5, with TRBD1 as a possible D gene (6 bases). The CDR3 is made up of 14 amino acids. The ends were cut back, 5 bases at V and 4 bases at J, with 14 bases in the middle. Germline V lookup: CDR1 SGHTA, CDR2 FQGNSA. This chain's CDR3 is CASSPAHRVETQYF. In nucleotides, the CDR3 is TGTGCCAGCAGCCCCGCCCACAGGGTAGAGACCCAGTACTTC.

The chain combines TRBV14 with TRBJ1-4; D uncertain. Trimming took off 0 bases at V and 1 base at J, with 0 bases between the two ends. The CDR3 consists of 13 residues. CDR1 and CDR2 from the germline V gene are SGHDN and FVKESK. CDR3: CASSQETNEKLFF. The CDR3 DNA sequence: TGTGCCAGCAGCCAAGAAACTAATGAAAAACTGTTTTTT. Filled out from reference TRBV14 and TRBJ1-4, the complete variable domain reads EAGVTQFPSHSVIEKGQTVTLRCDPISGHDNLYWYRRVMGKEIKFLLHFVKESKQDESGMPNNRFLAERTGGTYSTLKVQPAELEDSGVYFCASSQETNEKLFFGSGTQLSVL.

The CDR3 nucleotides read TGTGCCAGCAGCCAATATCAAACAGATACGCAGTATTTT. Translating it yields CASSQYQTDTQYF. The V gene is TRBV7-2, the J gene TRBJ2-3; D remains ambiguous. The length of the CDR3 is 13 residues. Germline CDR1 and CDR2: SGHTA and FQGNSA. Trimming pared 5 bases from V and 3 bases from J, leaving 9 bases between.

The chain's CDR3 is CASSLFAGDLNYGYTF. The CDR3, as DNA: TGTGCCAGCAGCTTATTTGCAGGGGACCTAAACTATGGCTACACCTTC. V gene TRBV7-2 combines with J gene TRBJ1-2; weak D call: TRBD1 (6 bases). Trimming left V 2 bases short and J 2 bases short, with 15 bases between. The CDR3 loop spans 16 amino acids. Germline V gene data show CDR1 as SGHTA and CDR2 as FQGNSA.

This clone was detected only once. This chain links TRBV4-1 with TRBJ1-5; 7 positions match TRBD1. Germline values: CDR1 MGHRA, CDR2 YSYEKL. The CDR3 extends over 16 amino acids. The J segment lost 2 bases and the V segment lost 2 bases, leaving 6 bases of the junction unmatched. The CDR3 here is CASSQHQGVGNQPQHF. CDR3 nucleotides: TGCGCCAGCAGCCAACACCAGGGGGTGGGCAATCAGCCCCAGCATTTT.

The chain combines TRBV4-1 with TRBJ2-4; tentatively, D is TRBD1 or TRBD2 (5 bases each). CDR3 size: 19 residues. The germline V gene has CDR1 MGHRA and CDR2 YSYEKL. V lost 6 bases to trimming and J lost 1 base, with 25 bases between them. DNA of the CDR3: TGCGCCAGCAGTCCCGTCGGCAGGGAGAGTCTTGGTGCCAAAAACATTCAGTACTTC. Translation gives CASSPVGRESLGAKNIQYF.

This rearrangement joins TRBV5-1 to TRBJ1-4; 7 bases are shared with TRBD1. The length of the CDR3 is 14 residues. Trimming removed 8 bases from V and 7 bases from J; junction bases left unmatched: 11. The germline CDR1 and CDR2 sequences are SGHRS and YFSETQ. As DNA, the CDR3 is TGCGCCAGAGATCAGATCCAGGGGGGTGAAAAACTGTTTTTT. Its protein is CARDQIQGGEKLFF.

The CDR3 coding sequence is TGTGCCAGCAGCCGTGGACAGGGGGGTCGAGATACTGAAGCTTTCTTT. This sequence encodes CASSRGQGGRDTEAFF. The genes are TRBV11-2 and TRBJ1-1, with TRBD1 matching 10 bases. CDR3 length: 16 amino acids. The germline V gene encodes CDR1 SGHAT and CDR2 FQNNGV. Trimming took 5 bases from V and 5 from J; bases not matched to a gene: 11.

The genes are TRBV10-3 and TRBJ1-1; TRBD1 might be the D (6 bases). V was cut by 6 bases and J by 1 base, with 9 bases left in between. The CDR3 sequence is 13 residues long. Looked up from germline, CDR1 is ENHRY and CDR2 is SYGVKD. The CDR3 DNA follows: TGTGCCATCAGCGAGACAGGGAACACTGAAGCTTTCTTT. Translating gives CAISETGNTEAFF.

The chain joins TRBV5-8 to TRBJ2-3; D gene uncertain. CDR3 length: 14 amino acids. V was cut by 6 bases and J by 3 bases, with 14 bases left in between. CDR1 SGHTS and CDR2 YDEGEE come from the germline V gene. The CDR3 spells CASTLGLGTDTQYF. CDR3 sequence (DNA): TGTGCCAGCACCTTAGGGCTGGGGACAGATACGCAGTATTTT.

The chain uses TRBV2 and TRBJ2-2; D not resolved. Germline values: CDR1 SNHLY, CDR2 FYNNEI. Between the trimmed V and J ends, which lost 7 bases and 2 bases, there was a span of 8 bases. CDR3 length equals 13 residues. The chain's CDR3 is CASTPSNTGELFF. The CDR3 DNA sequence: TGTGCCAGCACCCCCAGTAACACCGGGGAGCTGTTTTTT.

This chain links TRBV19 with TRBJ1-2; D uncertain. Germline CDR1 is LNHDA and CDR2 is SQIVND (reference sequence). CDR3 length: 13 residues. Trimming removed 3 bases at V and 4 bases at J, with 9 bases between. The CDR3 spells CASSISAAYGYTF. DNA of the CDR3: TGTGCCAGTAGTATCTCGGCCGCCTATGGCTACACCTTC.

V gene TRBV30 combines with J gene TRBJ1-1; D perhaps matches TRBD1 (6 bases). CDR3 length equals 11 residues. Germline values: CDR1 GTSNPN, CDR2 SVGIG (reference sequence). Trimming left V 0 bases short and J 8 bases short, with 7 bases between. CDR3 coding DNA: TGTGCCTGGAGTGTACAGGGAGAAGCTTTCTTT. This sequence encodes CAWSVQGEAFF.

J is TRBJ2-7 and V is TRBV6-2 or TRBV6-3; D gene uncertain. The CDR3 has 14 amino acids. The V gene lost 0 bases and the J gene lost 2 bases, with 8 bases spanning the gap. Germline V CDR1 and CDR2: MNHEY, SVGEGT. CDR3 coding DNA: TGTGCCAGCAGTTACTCGACGGGTCCCTACGAGCAGTACGTC. Amino acid sequence: CASSYSTGPYEQYV.

V usage is TRBV5-8 and J usage is TRBJ1-1, with 8 positions matching TRBD1. V lost 0 bases and J lost 1; bases outside the gene matches: 2. Germline CDR1 SGHTS, CDR2 YDEGEE. CDR3 length: 15 amino acids. The DNA of the CDR3 is TGTGCCAGCAGCTTGGGGGACAGGAGGAACACTGAAGCTTTCTTT. Amino acid sequence: CASSLGDRRNTEAFF.